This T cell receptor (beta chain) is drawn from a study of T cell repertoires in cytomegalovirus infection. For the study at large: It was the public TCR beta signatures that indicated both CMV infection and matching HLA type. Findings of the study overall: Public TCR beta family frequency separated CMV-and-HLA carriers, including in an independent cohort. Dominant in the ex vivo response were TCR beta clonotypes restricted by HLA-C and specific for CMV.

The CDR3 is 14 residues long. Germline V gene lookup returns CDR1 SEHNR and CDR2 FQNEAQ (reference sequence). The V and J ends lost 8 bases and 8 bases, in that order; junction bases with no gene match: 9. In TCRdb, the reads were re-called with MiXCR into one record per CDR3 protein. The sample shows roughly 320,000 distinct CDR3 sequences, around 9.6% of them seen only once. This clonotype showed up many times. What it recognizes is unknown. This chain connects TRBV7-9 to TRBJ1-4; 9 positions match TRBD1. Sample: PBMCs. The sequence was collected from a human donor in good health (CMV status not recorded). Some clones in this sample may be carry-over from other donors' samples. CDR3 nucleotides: TGTGCCAGCGGATTACAGGGGGCACGGGAAAAACTGTTTTTT. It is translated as CASGLQGAREKLFF.